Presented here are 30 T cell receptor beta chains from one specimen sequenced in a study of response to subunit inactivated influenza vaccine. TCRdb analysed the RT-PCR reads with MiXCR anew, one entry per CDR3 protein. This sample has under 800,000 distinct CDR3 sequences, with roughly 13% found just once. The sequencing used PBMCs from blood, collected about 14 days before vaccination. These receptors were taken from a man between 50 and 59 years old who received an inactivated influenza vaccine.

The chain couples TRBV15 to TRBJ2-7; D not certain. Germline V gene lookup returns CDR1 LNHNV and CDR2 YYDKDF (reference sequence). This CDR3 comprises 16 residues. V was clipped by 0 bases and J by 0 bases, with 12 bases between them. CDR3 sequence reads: CATSRDSGAHSYEQYF. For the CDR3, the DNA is TGTGCCACCAGCAGAGATTCTGGCGCGCACTCCTACGAGCAGTACTTC.

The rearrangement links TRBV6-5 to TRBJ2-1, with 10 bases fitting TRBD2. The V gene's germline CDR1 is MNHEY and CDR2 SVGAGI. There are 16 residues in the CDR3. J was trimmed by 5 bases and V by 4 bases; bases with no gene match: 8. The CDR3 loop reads CASSWTELAGNNEQFF. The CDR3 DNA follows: TGTGCCAGCAGTTGGACAGAACTAGCGGGGAACAATGAGCAGTTCTTC.

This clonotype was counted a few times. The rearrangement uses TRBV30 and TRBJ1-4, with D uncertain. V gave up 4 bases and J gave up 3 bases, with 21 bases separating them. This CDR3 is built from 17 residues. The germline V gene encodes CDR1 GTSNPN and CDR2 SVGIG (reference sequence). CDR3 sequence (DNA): TGTGCCTGGAACTACCGAGAAGGAAGACGGTCTAATGAAAAACTGTTTTTT. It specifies CAWNYREGRRSNEKLFF. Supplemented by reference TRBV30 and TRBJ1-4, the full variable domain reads SQTIHQWPATLVQPVGSPLSLECTVEGTSNPNLYWYRQAAGRGLQLLFYSVGIGQISSEVPQNLSASRPQDRQFILSSKKLLLSDSGFYLCAWNYREGRRSNEKLFFGSGTQLSVL.

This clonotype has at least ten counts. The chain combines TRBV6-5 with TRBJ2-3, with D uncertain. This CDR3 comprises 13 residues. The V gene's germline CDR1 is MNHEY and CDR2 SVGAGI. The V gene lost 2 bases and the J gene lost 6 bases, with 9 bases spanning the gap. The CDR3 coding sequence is TGTGCCAGCAGTTACGGACCCACCGATACGCAGTATTTT. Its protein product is CASSYGPTDTQYF.

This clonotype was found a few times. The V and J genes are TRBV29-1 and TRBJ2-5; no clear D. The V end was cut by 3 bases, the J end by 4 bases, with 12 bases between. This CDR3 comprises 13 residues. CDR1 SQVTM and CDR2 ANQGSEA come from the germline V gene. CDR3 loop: CSVDVEWRETQYF. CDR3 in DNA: TGCAGCGTTGACGTCGAGTGGCGAGAGACCCAGTACTTC.

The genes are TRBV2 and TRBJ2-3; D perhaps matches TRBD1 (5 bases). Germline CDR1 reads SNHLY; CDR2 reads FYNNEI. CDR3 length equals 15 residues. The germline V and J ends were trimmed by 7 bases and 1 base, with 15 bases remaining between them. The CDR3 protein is CASKVGRRGTDTQYF. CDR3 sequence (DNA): TGTGCCAGCAAGGTGGGGCGGAGAGGCACAGATACGCAGTATTTT.

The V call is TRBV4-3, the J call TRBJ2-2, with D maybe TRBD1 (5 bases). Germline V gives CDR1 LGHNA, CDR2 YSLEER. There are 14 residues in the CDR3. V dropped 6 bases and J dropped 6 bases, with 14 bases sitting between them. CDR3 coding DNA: TGCGCCAGCAGGCAACAGGTATCCGCCGGGGAGCTGTTTTTT. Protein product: CASRQQVSAGELFF.

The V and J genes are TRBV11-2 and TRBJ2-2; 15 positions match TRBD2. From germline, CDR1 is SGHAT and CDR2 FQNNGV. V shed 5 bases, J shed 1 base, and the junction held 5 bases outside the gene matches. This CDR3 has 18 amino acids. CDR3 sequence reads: CASSLGLAGGMNTGELFF. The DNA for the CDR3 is TGTGCCAGCAGCCTTGGACTAGCGGGGGGGATGAACACCGGGGAGCTGTTTTTT.

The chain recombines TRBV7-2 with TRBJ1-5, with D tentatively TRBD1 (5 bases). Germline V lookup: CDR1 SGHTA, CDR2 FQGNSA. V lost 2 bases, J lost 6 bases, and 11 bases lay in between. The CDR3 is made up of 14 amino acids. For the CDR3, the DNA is TGTGCCAGCAGCTTATCGCAGGGCGGTCAGCCCCAGCATTTT. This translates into CASSLSQGGQPQHF.

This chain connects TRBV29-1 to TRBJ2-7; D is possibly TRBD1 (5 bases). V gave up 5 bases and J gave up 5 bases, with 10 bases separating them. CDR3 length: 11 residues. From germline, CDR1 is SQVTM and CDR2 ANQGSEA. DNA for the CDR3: TGCAGCGTTTTTCAGGGCCACGAGCAGTACTTC. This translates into CSVFQGHEQYF.

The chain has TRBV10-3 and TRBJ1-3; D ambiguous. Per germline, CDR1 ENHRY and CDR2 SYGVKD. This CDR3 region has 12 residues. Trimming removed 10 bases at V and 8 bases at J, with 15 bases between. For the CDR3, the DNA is TGTGCCACATACCATTACGGGGACACCATATATTTT. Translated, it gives CATYHYGDTIYF.

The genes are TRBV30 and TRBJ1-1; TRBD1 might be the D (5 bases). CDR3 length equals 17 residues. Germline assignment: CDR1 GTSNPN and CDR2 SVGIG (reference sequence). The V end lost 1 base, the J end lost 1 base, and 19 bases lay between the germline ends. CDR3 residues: CAWSGTGPPRGNTEAFF. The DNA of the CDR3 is TGTGCCTGGAGTGGGACCGGGCCCCCGAGGGGGAACACTGAAGCTTTCTTT.

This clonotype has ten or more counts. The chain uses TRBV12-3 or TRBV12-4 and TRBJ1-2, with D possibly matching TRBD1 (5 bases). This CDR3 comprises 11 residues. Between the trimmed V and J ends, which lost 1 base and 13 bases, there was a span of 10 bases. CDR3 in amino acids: CASSLGRALTF. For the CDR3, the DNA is TGTGCCAGCAGTTTAGGCAGGGCTCTCACCTTC.

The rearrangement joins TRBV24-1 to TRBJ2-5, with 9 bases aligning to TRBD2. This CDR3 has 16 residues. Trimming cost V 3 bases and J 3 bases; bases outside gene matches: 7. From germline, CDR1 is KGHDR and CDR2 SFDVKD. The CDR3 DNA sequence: TGTGCCACCAGTGATCTCACATCTAGCGGGAAAGAGACCCAGTACTTC. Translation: CATSDLTSSGKETQYF.

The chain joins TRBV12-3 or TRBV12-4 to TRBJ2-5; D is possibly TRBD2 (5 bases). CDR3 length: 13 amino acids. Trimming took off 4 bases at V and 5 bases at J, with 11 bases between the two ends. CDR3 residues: CASSWELAETQYF. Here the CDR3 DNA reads TGTGCCAGCAGTTGGGAATTAGCGGAGACCCAGTACTTC.

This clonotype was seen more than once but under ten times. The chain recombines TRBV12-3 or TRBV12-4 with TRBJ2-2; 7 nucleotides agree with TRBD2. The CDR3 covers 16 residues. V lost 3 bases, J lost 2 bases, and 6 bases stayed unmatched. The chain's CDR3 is CASSFPRGVNTGELFF. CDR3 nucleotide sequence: TGTGCCAGCAGTTTCCCTCGGGGGGTAAACACCGGGGAGCTGTTTTTT.

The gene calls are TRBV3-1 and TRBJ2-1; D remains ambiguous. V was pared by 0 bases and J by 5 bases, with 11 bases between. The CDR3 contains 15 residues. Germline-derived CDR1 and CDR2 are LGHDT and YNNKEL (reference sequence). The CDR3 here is CASSQEGARDNEQFF. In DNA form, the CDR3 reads TGTGCCAGCAGCCAAGAAGGAGCCAGAGACAATGAGCAGTTCTTC.

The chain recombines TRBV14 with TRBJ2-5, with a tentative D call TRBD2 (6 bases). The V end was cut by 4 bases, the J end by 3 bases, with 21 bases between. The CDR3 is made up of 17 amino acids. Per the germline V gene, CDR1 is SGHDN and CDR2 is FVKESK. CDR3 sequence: CASSPEEGWRWEETQYF. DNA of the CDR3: TGTGCCAGCAGCCCAGAGGAGGGCTGGCGATGGGAAGAGACCCAGTACTTC.

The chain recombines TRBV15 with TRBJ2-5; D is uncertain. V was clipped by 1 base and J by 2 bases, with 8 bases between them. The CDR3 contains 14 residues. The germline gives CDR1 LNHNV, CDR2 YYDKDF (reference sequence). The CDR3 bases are TGTGCCACCAGCAGAGTACGGCCACAAGAGACCCAGTACTTC. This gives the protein CATSRVRPQETQYF.

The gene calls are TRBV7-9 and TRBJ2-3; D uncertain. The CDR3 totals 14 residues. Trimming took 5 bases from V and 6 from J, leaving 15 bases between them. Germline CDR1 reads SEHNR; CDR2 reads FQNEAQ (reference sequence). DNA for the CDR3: TGTGCCAGCAGCCCAGAGCAGTTCGGTGATACGCAGTATTTT. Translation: CASSPEQFGDTQYF.

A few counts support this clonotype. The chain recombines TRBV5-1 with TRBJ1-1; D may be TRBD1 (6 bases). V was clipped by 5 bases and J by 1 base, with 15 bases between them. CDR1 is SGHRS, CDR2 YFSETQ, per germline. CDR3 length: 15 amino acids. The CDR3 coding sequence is TGCGCCAGCAGAGCAGATGGACAGCCGAACACTGAAGCTTTCTTT. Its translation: CASRADGQPNTEAFF.

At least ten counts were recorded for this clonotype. In nucleotides, the CDR3 is TGTGCCAGCGGGACCCAGGGTACCTATGGCTACACCTTC. This translates into CASGTQGTYGYTF. The chain couples TRBV6-1 to TRBJ1-2, with D tentatively TRBD1 (5 bases). The CDR3 is made up of 13 amino acids. V dropped 8 bases and J dropped 4 bases, with 14 bases sitting between them. CDR1 is MNHNS and CDR2 is SASEGT in the germline V gene.

The CDR3 DNA reads as TGTGCCAGCAGCACCGGGGGGGGAGGTGGCTACACCTTC. Protein: CASSTGGGGGYTF. The genes are TRBV12-3 or TRBV12-4 and TRBJ1-2, with D tentatively TRBD1 (5 bases). Trimming shortened V by 6 bases and J by 7 bases, and 15 bases separated the two germline ends. The CDR3 has 13 residues.

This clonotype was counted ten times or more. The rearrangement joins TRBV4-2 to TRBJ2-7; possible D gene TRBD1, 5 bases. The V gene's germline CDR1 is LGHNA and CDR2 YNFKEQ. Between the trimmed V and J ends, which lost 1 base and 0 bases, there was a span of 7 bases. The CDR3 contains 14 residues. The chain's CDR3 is CASSQVGDSYEQYF. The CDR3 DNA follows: TGTGCCAGCAGCCAAGTAGGGGACTCCTACGAGCAGTACTTC.

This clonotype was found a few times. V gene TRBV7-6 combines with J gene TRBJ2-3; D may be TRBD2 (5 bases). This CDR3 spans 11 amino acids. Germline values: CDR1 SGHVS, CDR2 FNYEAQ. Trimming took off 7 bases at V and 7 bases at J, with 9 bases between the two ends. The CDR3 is CASTDSNTQYF. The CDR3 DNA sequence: TGTGCCAGCACGGACTCCAATACGCAGTATTTT.

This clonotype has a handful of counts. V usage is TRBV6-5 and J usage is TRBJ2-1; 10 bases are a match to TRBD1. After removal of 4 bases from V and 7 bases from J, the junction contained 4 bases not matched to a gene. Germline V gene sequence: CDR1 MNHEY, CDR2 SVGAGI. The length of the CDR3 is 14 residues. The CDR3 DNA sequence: TGTGCCAGCAGTTTACGGACAGGGGGGAATGAGCAGTTCTTC. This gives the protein CASSLRTGGNEQFF.

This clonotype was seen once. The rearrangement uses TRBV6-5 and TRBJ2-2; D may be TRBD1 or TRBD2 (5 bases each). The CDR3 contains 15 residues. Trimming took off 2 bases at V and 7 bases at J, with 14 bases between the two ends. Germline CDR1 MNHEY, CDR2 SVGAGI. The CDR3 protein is CASSYVAWGIGELFF. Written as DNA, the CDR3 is TGTGCCAGCAGTTACGTAGCGTGGGGGATCGGGGAGCTGTTTTTT.

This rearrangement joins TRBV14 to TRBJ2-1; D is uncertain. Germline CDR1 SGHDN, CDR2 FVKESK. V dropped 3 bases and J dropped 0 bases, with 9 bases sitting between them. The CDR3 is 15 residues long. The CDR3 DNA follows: TGTGCCAGCAGCCAGTATCGGAGCTCCTACAATGAGCAGTTCTTC. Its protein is CASSQYRSSYNEQFF.

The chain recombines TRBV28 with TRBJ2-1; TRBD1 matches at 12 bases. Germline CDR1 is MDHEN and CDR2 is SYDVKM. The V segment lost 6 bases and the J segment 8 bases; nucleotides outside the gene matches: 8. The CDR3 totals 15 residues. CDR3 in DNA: TGTGCCAGCAGCCCGCCGGGACAGGGGGCTCATGAGCAGTTCTTC. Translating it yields CASSPPGQGAHEQFF.

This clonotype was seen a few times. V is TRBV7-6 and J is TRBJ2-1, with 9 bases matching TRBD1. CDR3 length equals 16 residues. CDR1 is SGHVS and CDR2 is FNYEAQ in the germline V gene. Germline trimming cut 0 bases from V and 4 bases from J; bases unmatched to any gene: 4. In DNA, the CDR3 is TGTGCCAGCAGCTTAGCGACAGGGGGAAAGTACAATGAGCAGTTCTTC. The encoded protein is CASSLATGGKYNEQFF. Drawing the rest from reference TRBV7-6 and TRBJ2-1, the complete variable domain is GAGVSQSPRYKVTKRGQDVALRCDPISGHVSLYWYRQALGQGPEFLTYFNYEAQQDKSGLPNDRFSAERPEGSISTLTIQRTEQRDSAMYRCASSLATGGKYNEQFFGPGTRLTVL.